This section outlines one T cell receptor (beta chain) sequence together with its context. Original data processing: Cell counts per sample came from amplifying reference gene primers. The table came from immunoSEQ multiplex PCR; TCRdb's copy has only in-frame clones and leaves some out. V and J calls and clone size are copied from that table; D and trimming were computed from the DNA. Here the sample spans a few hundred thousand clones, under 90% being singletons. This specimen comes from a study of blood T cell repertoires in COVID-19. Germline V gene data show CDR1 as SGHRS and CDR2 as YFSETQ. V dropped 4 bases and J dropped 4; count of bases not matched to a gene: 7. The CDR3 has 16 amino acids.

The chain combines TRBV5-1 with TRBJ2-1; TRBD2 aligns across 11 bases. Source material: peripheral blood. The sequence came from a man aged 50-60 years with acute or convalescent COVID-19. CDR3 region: CASSLQGLADYNEQFF. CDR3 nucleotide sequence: TGCGCCAGCAGCCTACAGGGACTAGCGGATTACAATGAGCAGTTCTTC.